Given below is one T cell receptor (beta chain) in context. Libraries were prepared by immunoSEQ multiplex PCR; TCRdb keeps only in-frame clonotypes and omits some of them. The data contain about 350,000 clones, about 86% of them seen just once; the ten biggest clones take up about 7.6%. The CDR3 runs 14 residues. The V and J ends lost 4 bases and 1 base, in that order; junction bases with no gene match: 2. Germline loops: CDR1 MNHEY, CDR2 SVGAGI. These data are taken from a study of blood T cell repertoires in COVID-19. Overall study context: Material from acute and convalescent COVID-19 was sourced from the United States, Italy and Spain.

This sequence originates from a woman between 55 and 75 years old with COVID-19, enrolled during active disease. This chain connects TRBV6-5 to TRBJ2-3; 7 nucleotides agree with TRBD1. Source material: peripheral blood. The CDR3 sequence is CASSFTGGTDTQYF. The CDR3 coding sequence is TGTGCCAGCAGTTTTACAGGGGGCACAGATACGCAGTATTTT.